This T cell receptor (beta chain) was observed in a study of cytomegalovirus exposure and HLA in healthy donors. Study background: HLA-typed donors contributed some 85 million unique TCRs, which were held in an early data release.

Germline CDR1 is SNHLY and CDR2 is FYNNEI. The CDR3 length is 16 residues. Losses at the gene ends were 6 bases for V and 0 bases for J; bases not matched to a gene: 6. The PCR used 60 Vbeta and 13 Jbeta primers. Original handling: As a later analysis found, there were 70 million to 90 million unique TCR beta chains, of which some 10 million were shared. This table comes from immunoSEQ multiplex PCR, and its TCRdb copy is limited to in-frame clones, with some not included. D and trimming were read from the DNA, whereas the V and J calls and clone size are those reported in that table. The sample totals 130,000 or so clones. Of note for this clone: Its antigen remains unidentified.

The study, taken as a whole, reports: Accurate HLA-A and HLA-B prediction from TCR beta sequences was reported for most subjects.

The clonotype was recovered from a woman aged 40 to 50 in good health and CMV-seronegative. The sample taken for sequencing was PBMCs. The chain is built from TRBV2 and TRBJ1-2; 11 nucleotides match TRBD1. The CDR3 loop reads CASRGDRGFSNYGYTF. For the CDR3, the DNA is TGTGCCAGCAGGGGGGACAGGGGGTTTTCTAACTATGGCTACACCTTC.